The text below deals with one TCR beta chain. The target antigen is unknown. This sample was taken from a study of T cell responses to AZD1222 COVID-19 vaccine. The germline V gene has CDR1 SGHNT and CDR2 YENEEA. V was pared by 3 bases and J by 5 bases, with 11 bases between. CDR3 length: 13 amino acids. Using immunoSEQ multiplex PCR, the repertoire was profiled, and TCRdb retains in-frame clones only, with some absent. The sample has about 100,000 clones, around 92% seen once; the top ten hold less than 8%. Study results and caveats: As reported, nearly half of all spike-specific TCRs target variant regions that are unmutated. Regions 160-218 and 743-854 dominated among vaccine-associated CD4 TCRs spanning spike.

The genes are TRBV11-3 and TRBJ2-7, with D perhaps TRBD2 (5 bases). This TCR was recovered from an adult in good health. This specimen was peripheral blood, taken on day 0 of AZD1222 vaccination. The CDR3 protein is CASSFEGKDEQYF. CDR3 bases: TGTGCCAGCAGCTTTGAGGGAAAGGACGAGCAGTACTTC.